The entry below describes one TCR beta chain. V lost 5 bases and J 5 bases, leaving 16 bases between the germline ends. There are 14 residues in the CDR3. Germline V gene data show CDR1 as ENHRY and CDR2 as SYGVKD. Primed by a sample-barcoded 5' primer and a J-beta primer mix, a second PCR proceeded for 7 to 11 cycles. Each CDR3 protein gets one entry after TCRdb re-called the 5' RACE reads with MiXCR. The sample includes around 400,000 distinct CDR3 sequences, 45% to 60% of them seen just once. Peripheral blood samples of 9 to 10 milliliters were drawn from each donor. The data were taken from a study of blood T cells in healthy people across ages.

The TCR originated in a man in his fifties or sixties in good health. What was sequenced was blood. This chain links TRBV10-3 with TRBJ2-7, with D possibly being TRBD2 (5 bases). The CDR3, as DNA: TGTGCCATCAGTCAGGACGGACTCCTAAACGAGCAGTACTTC. This encodes CAISQDGLLNEQYF.